Detailed here is one T cell receptor beta chain. In germline, CDR1 is MDHEN, CDR2 SYDVKM. The CDR3 sequence is 13 residues long. The germline V and J ends were trimmed by 5 bases and 5 bases, with 9 bases remaining between them. The data were taken from a study of blood T cell repertoires in COVID-19. Per the study methods: How many nucleated cells were present was estimated from reference gene primer amplification. Sequencing was performed with immunoSEQ multiplex PCR; in TCRdb, only in-frame clones are kept and a portion is missing. The V and J calls and the clone size are those of that table, but D and trimming were determined from the DNA. The table shows some 140,000 clones, with 78% occurring only once.

The specimen was peripheral blood. V and J are TRBV28 and TRBJ1-4, with D uncertain. This TCR derives from a man in his 60s who had recovered from COVID-19. CDR3 DNA sequence: TGTGCCAGCAGTCCCCGTTCCAATGAAAAACTGTTTTTT. Its translation: CASSPRSNEKLFF.